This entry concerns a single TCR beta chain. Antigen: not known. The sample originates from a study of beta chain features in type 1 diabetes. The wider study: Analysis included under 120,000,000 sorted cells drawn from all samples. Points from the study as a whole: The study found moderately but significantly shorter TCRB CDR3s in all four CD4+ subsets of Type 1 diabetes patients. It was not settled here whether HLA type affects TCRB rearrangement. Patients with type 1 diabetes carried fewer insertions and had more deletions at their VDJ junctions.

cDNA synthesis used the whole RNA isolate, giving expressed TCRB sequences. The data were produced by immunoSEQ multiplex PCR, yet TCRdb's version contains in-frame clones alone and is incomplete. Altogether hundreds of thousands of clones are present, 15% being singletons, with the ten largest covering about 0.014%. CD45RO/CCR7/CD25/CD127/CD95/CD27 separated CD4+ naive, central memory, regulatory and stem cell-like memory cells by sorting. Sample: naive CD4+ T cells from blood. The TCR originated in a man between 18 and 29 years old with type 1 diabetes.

DNA of the CDR3: TGTGCCAGCAGTCGACGGGGACTAGCAACAGATACGCAGTATTTT. As protein: CASSRRGLATDTQYF. The chain is built from TRBV6-1 and TRBJ2-3; 9 nucleotides line up with TRBD2. The CDR3 is 15 residues long. V lost 5 bases to trimming and J lost 3 bases; unmatched junction nucleotides: 6. Germline-derived CDR1 and CDR2 are MNHNS and SASEGT.